The clone carrying this T cell receptor beta chain was observed a single time. Its antigen is undetermined. The naive CD8 subset, CD45RO-negative cells positively selected for CCR7, excluded terminally differentiated effector memory CD45RA+ cells. Germline V CDR1 and CDR2: SGHNT, YYREEE (reference sequence). V was clipped by 0 bases and J by 2 bases, with 11 bases between them. The CDR3 extends over 15 amino acids. These data belong to a study of shared clonotypes between healthy human individuals. Every immunoSEQ plate was one replicate of a subset's evenly spread DNA. DNA at 200 ng, tens of thousands of T cell genomes, went into sorted-subset replicate PCRs. Original processing methods: In the immunoSEQ data, sequences were junction-only and lacked quality scores, so filtering differed. Produced via immunoSEQ multiplex PCR; TCRdb's table is partial and in-frame only. V, J and clone size reflect that table, while D and trimming were determined from the DNA. In the table there are roughly 590,000 clones, around 95% of which are singletons.

Notes on the study in general: On the whole, naive subsets had larger estimated richness than memory subsets had.

This TCR derives from a woman in her thirties in good health. Sequencing was carried out using naive CD8+ T cells sorted from blood. The chain uses TRBV5-4 and TRBJ2-5; no clear D. CDR3 in DNA: TGTGCCAGCAGCTTGGTAGAGGCCTCTCAAGAGACCCAGTACTTC. Translating it yields CASSLVEASQETQYF. Using reference TRBV5-4 and TRBJ2-5 for the parts outside the CDR3, the full variable domain is ETGVTQSPTHLIKTRGQQVTLRCSSQSGHNTVSWYQQALGQGPQFIFQYYREEENGRGNFPPRFSGLQFPNYSSELNVNALELDDSALYLCASSLVEASQETQYFGPGTRLLVL.